This T cell receptor (beta chain) was found in a study of T cells in Graves' hyperthyroidism and ophthalmopathy. Broader study findings: A median around 6.4 months before onset, the model predicted ophthalmopathy. Most thyroid clonotypes expanded above 0.001 appeared in blood too.

This clonotype was detected a few times. The antigen remains unidentified. Any patient presenting with uncontrolled infection, other autoimmune disease, pregnancy or lactation was left out. Amplification of TCR beta CDR3 regions used RNA as the template. The HTBI primer set drove a first-round RT-PCR of the TCR CDR3. TCRdb re-derived calls from the multiplex PCR reads in MiXCR, one entry per CDR3 protein. The repertoire holds 490,000 or so distinct CDR3 sequences, with 20% as singletons. The CDR3 loop spans 12 amino acids. The germline V gene encodes CDR1 SGHRS and CDR2 YFSETQ. The ends lost 2 bases at V and 10 bases at J; junction bases unmatched: 5.

The source material was blood. V is TRBV5-1 and J is TRBJ1-2; 7 bases map to TRBD1. The clonotype originates from a man aged 40-55 years with Graves' ophthalmopathy. CDR3 DNA sequence: TGCGCCAGCAGCTTCGACAGGGTGGACTACACCTTC. This encodes CASSFDRVDYTF. The variable domain in full, completed from reference TRBV5-1 and TRBJ1-2, reads KAGVTQTPRYLIKTRGQQVTLSCSPISGHRSVSWYQQTPGQGLQFLFEYFSETQRNKGNFPGRFSGRQFSNSRSEMNVSTLELGDSALYLCASSFDRVDYTFGSGTRLTVV.